These 18 T cell receptor beta chains were all obtained from the same sample, sequenced in a study of shared clonotypes between healthy human individuals. Profiling relied on immunoSEQ multiplex PCR, and the TCRdb table lists in-frame clones only, not all of them. The profile covers 2.5 million or so clones, with roughly 92% appearing a single time and over 0.12% taken by the ten largest. The sequenced material came from naive CD4+ T cells sorted from blood. As to subset: CD45RA+ positively selected. The receptors were sampled from a man aged 18 to 35 in good health.

This sequence joins TRBV19 and TRBJ1-1; a weak D match, TRBD1 (6 bases). The CDR3 runs 15 residues. V lost 6 bases to trimming and J lost 10 bases, with 24 bases between them. The germline V gene has CDR1 LNHDA and CDR2 SQIVND (reference sequence). The CDR3 sequence is CASRGAVVTLSGAFF. In DNA, the CDR3 is TGTGCCAGTAGGGGGGCGGTAGTCACCCTTTCCGGAGCTTTCTTT.

The J gene is TRBJ2-2, the V gene TRBV4-2; 10 bases line up with TRBD2. Germline V gene sequence: CDR1 LGHNA, CDR2 YNFKEQ. This CDR3 region has 16 residues. Unmatched junction bases numbered 4, after V lost 0 bases and J lost 6 bases. In nucleotides, the CDR3 is TGTGCCAGCAGCCAAGATCAGCGGGGGGGCCCCGGGGAGCTGTTTTTT. It specifies CASSQDQRGGPGELFF.

The chain uses TRBV30 and TRBJ2-1; TRBD1 matches 9 bases. CDR1 GTSNPN and CDR2 SVGIG come from the germline V gene (reference sequence). This CDR3 spans 15 amino acids. V dropped 0 bases and J dropped 6; count of bases not matched to a gene: 6. The DNA for the CDR3 is TGTGCCTGGAGTGTAGGGGGACAGGGTGCCAATGAGCAGTTCTTC. Translated, it gives CAWSVGGQGANEQFF. Drawing the rest from reference TRBV30 and TRBJ2-1, the complete variable domain is SQTIHQWPATLVQPVGSPLSLECTVEGTSNPNLYWYRQAAGRGLQLLFYSVGIGQISSEVPQNLSASRPQDRQFILSSKKLLLSDSGFYLCAWSVGGQGANEQFFGPGTRLTVL.

The rearrangement joins TRBV29-1 to TRBJ2-1; 13 nucleotides line up with TRBD2. Unmatched junction bases numbered 7, after V lost 6 bases and J lost 5 bases. The CDR3 extends over 15 amino acids. Germline values: CDR1 SQVTM, CDR2 ANQGSEA. The DNA for the CDR3 is TGCAGCGTCCCGACTAGCGGGGGGACCCACAATGAGCAGTTCTTC. Translation: CSVPTSGGTHNEQFF.

The J gene is TRBJ1-4, the V gene TRBV30; perhaps TRBD1 as D (6 bases). In germline, CDR1 is GTSNPN, CDR2 SVGIG (reference sequence). The CDR3 covers 17 residues. V was cut by 1 base and J by 8 bases, with 23 bases left in between. The chain's CDR3 is CAWSGRVNTGKGEKLFF. CDR3 sequence (DNA): TGTGCCTGGAGTGGCCGAGTAAACACAGGGAAGGGAGAAAAACTGTTTTTT.

The chain recombines TRBV2 with TRBJ2-5, with D hard to call. TRBJ2-7 matches the DNA end more closely, so the J call is doubtful. CDR1 and CDR2 (germline): SNHLY, FYNNEI. The CDR3 has 13 residues. CDR3 amino acids: CASRKGNSGEQYF. The CDR3 nucleotides read TGTGCCAGCAGGAAGGGAAACTCGGGCGAGCAGTACTTC.

The J gene is TRBJ2-3, the V gene TRBV2; no definite D call. This CDR3 region has 13 residues. Trimming took 8 bases from V and 0 from J, leaving 9 bases between them. CDR1 is SNHLY and CDR2 is FYNNEI in the germline V gene. Written as DNA, the CDR3 is TGTGCCAGCTGGACGGCTAGCACAGATACGCAGTATTTT. Its protein product is CASWTASTDTQYF.

The chain recombines TRBV6-6 with TRBJ2-7, with a tentative D call TRBD1 (5 bases). This CDR3 is built from 14 residues. V lost 6 bases and J 3 bases, leaving 15 bases between the germline ends. Germline CDR1 reads MNHNY; CDR2 reads SVGAGI (reference sequence). As DNA, the CDR3 is TGTGCCAGCAGGATCAGGGAAATCTTCTACGAGCAGTACTTC. It is translated as CASRIREIFYEQYF.

This clone occurred once. CDR3 protein: CASRLSGRDNEKLFF. For the CDR3, the DNA is TGTGCCAGCAGACTGTCGGGCAGGGATAATGAAAAACTGTTTTTT. This chain links TRBV7-2 with TRBJ1-4; the D gene is possibly TRBD1 (5 bases). Per germline, CDR1 SGHTA and CDR2 FQGNSA. The length of the CDR3 is 15 residues. V lost 6 bases, J lost 4 bases, and 15 bases lay in between.

The chain carries TRBV5-1 and TRBJ2-2; D call uncertain. From germline, CDR1 is SGHRS and CDR2 YFSETQ. The CDR3 runs 14 residues. Trimming left V 3 bases short and J 1 base short, with 7 bases between. CDR3 bases: TGCGCCAGCAGCTGGAGACAGAACACCGGGGAGCTGTTTTTT. Amino acid sequence: CASSWRQNTGELFF.

The CDR3 sequence: CASSPTGEGIQYF. CDR3 nucleotide sequence: TGTGCCAGCAGTCCGACAGGGGAGGGCATTCAGTACTTC. The rearrangement links TRBV2 to TRBJ2-4; possible D gene TRBD1, 8 bases. With 5 bases removed from V and 9 bases from J, the gap between germline ends came to 14 bases. This CDR3 comprises 13 residues. The germline gives CDR1 SNHLY, CDR2 FYNNEI.

V and J are TRBV6-1 and TRBJ2-1; 9 positions match TRBD2. Germline V gene data show CDR1 as MNHNS and CDR2 as SASEGT. With 8 bases clipped from V and 2 bases from J, the junction kept 7 bases outside the gene matches. The CDR3 covers 15 residues. CDR3 in amino acids: CASSPSGRPYNEQFF. In nucleotides, the CDR3 is TGTGCCAGCTCCCCAAGCGGGAGGCCCTACAATGAGCAGTTCTTC.

The rearrangement joins TRBV12-5 to TRBJ2-7; TRBD1 might be the D (6 bases). CDR1 and CDR2 from the germline V gene are LGHNT and FRNRAP. V gave up 6 bases and J gave up 5 bases, with 17 bases separating them. The CDR3 is made up of 14 amino acids. The CDR3 is CASGRSQGSHEQYF. CDR3 DNA sequence: TGTGCTAGTGGCCGCTCACAGGGTAGCCACGAGCAGTACTTC.

The rearrangement links TRBV11-2 to TRBJ2-3; D may be TRBD2 (6 bases). V lost 0 bases, J lost 3 bases, and 13 bases lay in between. The CDR3 loop spans 16 amino acids. Germline CDR1 SGHAT, CDR2 FQNNGV. The CDR3 spells CASSLDPELATDTQYF. The CDR3 nucleotides are TGTGCCAGCAGCTTAGATCCGGAACTAGCAACAGATACGCAGTATTTT.

V usage is TRBV11-3 and J usage is TRBJ2-5, with 12 bases aligning to TRBD1. The CDR3 is 16 residues long. The germline V gene has CDR1 SGHNT and CDR2 YENEEA. V was pared by 5 bases and J by 5 bases, with 9 bases of the junction left unmatched. In DNA, the CDR3 is TGTGCCAGCAGCGAACATGGGACAGGGGGCGACGAGACCCAGTACTTC. It yields the protein CASSEHGTGGDETQYF. Combining the CDR3 with reference TRBV11-3 and TRBJ2-5 gives the whole variable domain EAGVVQSPRYKIIEKKQPVAFWCNPISGHNTLYWYLQNLGQGPELLIRYENEEAVDDSQLPKDRFSAERLKGVDSTLKIQPAELGDSAVYLCASSEHGTGGDETQYFGPGTRLLVL.

The chain links TRBV5-1 to TRBJ2-1; 8 nucleotides line up with TRBD2. The ends lost 8 bases at V and 7 bases at J; junction bases unmatched: 11. Germline V gives CDR1 SGHRS, CDR2 YFSETQ. The CDR3 consists of 14 residues. CDR3 DNA sequence: TGCGCCAGTCGAAGGGCGGGAGGCGAGAATGAGCAGTTCTTC. This translates into CASRRAGGENEQFF. Variable domain in full (rest from reference TRBV5-1 and TRBJ2-1): KAGVTQTPRYLIKTRGQQVTLSCSPISGHRSVSWYQQTPGQGLQFLFEYFSETQRNKGNFPGRFSGRQFSNSRSEMNVSTLELGDSALYLCASRRAGGENEQFFGPGTRLTVL.

The chain couples TRBV19 to TRBJ2-7, with 8 nucleotides matching TRBD1. V dropped 9 bases and J dropped 0; count of bases not matched to a gene: 4. The CDR3 totals 13 residues. CDR1 is LNHDA, CDR2 SQIVND, per germline (reference sequence). CDR3 region: CARLTGGSYEQYF. The CDR3 DNA is TGTGCCAGACTCACAGGGGGCTCCTACGAGCAGTACTTC.

The chain couples TRBV5-6 to TRBJ1-6; 7 bases align to TRBD1. The J segment lost 6 bases and the V segment lost 3 bases, leaving 6 bases of the junction unmatched. The CDR3 contains 15 residues. In germline, CDR1 is SGHDT, CDR2 YYEEEE. The chain's CDR3 is CASSYFDRANSPLHF. The CDR3 nucleotides are TGTGCCAGCAGCTACTTTGACAGGGCTAATTCACCCCTCCACTTT.